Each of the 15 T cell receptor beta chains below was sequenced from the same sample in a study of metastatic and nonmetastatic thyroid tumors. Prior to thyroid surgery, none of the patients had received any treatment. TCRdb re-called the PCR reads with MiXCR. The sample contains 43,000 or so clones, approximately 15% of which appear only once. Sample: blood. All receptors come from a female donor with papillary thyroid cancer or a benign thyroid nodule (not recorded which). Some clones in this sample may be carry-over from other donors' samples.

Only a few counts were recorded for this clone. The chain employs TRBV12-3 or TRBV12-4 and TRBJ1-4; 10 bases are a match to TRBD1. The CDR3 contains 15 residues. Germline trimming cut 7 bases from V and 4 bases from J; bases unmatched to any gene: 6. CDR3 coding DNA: TGTGCCAGCACCTTGGGGACAGGGGATAATGAAAAACTGTTTTTT. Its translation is CASTLGTGDNEKLFF.

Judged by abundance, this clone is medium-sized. CDR3 amino acids: CASSKGPGREQYF. The CDR3 region has the DNA TGTGCCAGCAGCAAGGGTCCGGGGCGCGAGCAGTACTTC. This chain links TRBV27 with TRBJ2-7; either TRBD1 or TRBD2 may fit D (5 bases each). This CDR3 contains 13 residues. V gave up 6 bases and J gave up 6 bases, with 15 bases separating them. CDR1 and CDR2 (germline): MNHEY, SMNVEV (reference sequence).

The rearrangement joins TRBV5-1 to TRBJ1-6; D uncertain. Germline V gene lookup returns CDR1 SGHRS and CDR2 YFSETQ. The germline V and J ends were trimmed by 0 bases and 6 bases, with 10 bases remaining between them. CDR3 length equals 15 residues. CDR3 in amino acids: CASSLEGASNSPLHF. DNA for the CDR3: TGCGCCAGCAGCTTGGAAGGAGCCTCTAATTCACCCCTCCACTTT.

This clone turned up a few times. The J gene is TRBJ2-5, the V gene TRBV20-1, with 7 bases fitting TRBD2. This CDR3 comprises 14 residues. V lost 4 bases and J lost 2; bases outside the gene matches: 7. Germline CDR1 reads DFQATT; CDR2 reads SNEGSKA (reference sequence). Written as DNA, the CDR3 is TGCAGTGCTACGGGCGCTAGCGGACAAGAGACCCAGTACTTC. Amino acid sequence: CSATGASGQETQYF.

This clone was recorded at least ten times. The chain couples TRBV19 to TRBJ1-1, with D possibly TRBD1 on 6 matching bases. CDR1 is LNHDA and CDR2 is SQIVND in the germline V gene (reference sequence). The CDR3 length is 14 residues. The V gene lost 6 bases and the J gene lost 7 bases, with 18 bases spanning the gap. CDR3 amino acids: CASRDTGMGVEAFF. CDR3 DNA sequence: TGTGCCAGTAGGGACACAGGGATGGGGGTTGAAGCTTTCTTT.

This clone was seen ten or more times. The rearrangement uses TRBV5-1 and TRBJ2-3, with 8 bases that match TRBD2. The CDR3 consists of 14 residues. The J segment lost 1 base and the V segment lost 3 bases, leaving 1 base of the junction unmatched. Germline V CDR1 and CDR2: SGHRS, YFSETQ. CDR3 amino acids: CASSSGGGTDTQYF. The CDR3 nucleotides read TGCGCCAGCAGCTCGGGGGGGGGCACAGATACGCAGTATTTT.

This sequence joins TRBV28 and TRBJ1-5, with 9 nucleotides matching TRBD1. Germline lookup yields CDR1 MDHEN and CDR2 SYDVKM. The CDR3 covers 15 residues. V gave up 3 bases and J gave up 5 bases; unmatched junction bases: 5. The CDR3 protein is CASSLRTGVYQPQHF. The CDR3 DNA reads TGTGCCAGCAGTTTGCGGACAGGGGTATATCAGCCCCAGCATTTT.

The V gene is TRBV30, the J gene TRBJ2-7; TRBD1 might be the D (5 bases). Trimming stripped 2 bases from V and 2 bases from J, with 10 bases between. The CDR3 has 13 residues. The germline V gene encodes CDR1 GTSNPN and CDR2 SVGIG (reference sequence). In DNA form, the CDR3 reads TGTGCCTGGAGTCCTGGACATACCTACGAGCAGTACTTC. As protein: CAWSPGHTYEQYF.

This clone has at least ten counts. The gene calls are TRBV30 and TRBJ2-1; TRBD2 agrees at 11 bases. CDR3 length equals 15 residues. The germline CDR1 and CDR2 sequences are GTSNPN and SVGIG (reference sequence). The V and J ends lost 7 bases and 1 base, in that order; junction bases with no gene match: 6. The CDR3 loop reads CAYEGLAVSYNEQFF. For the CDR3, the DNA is TGTGCCTATGAGGGACTAGCGGTTTCCTACAATGAGCAGTTCTTC.

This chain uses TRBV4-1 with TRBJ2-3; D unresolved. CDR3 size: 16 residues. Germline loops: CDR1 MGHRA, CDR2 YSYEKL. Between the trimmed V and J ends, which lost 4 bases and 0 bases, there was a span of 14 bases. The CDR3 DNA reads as TGCGCCAGCAGCCCTAAACGGACGCCTAGCACAGATACGCAGTATTTT. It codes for CASSPKRTPSTDTQYF.

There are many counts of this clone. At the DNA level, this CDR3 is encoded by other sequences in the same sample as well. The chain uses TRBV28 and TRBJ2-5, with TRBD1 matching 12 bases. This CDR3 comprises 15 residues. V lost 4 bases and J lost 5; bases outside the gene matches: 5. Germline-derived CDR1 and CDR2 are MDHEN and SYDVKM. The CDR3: CASSSGTGGGETQYF. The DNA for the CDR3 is TGTGCCAGCAGTTCAGGGACAGGGGGCGGGGAGACCCAGTACTTC.

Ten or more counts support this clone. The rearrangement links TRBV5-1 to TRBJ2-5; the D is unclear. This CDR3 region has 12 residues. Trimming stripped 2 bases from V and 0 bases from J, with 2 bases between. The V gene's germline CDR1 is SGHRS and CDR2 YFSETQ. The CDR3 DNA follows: TGCGCCAGCAGCTTAAACCAAGAGACCCAGTACTTC. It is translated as CASSLNQETQYF.

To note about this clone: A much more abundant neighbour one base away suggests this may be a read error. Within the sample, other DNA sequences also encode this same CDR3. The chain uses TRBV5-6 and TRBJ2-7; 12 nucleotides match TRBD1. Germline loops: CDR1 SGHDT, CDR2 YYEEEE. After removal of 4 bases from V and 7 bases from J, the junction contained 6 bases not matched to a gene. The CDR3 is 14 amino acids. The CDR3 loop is CASSPGTGGREQYF. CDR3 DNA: TGTGCCAGCAGCCCTGGGACAGGGGGCCGGGAGCAGTACTTC. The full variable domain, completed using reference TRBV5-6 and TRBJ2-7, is DAGVTQSPTHLIKTRGQQVTLRCSPKSGHDTVSWYQQALGQGPQFIFQYYEEEERQRGNFPDRFSGHQFPNYSSELNVNALLLGDSALYLCASSPGTGGREQYFGPGTRLTVT.

The CDR3 DNA is TGTGCCAGCAGCCAAGATCTGACAGGGAGCGGCTACACCTTC. Translated, it gives CASSQDLTGSGYTF. The V call is TRBV3-1, the J call TRBJ1-2, with 7 bases that match TRBD1. Germline CDR1 is LGHDT and CDR2 is YNNKEL (reference sequence). The CDR3 totals 14 residues. V lost 0 bases and J lost 8; bases outside the gene matches: 6.

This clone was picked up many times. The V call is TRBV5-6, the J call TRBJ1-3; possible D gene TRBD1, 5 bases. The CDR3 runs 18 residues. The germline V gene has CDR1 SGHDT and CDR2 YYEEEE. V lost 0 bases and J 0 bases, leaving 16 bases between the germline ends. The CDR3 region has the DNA TGTGCCAGCAGCTTGGCCGGACTTCAGGGAGGCTCTGGAAACACCATATATTTT. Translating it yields CASSLAGLQGGSGNTIYF.